These T cell receptor beta chains were read from a single sample in a study of regulatory T cells in long-lasting Graves disease. In TCRdb, the multiplex PCR reads were re-called with MiXCR into one record per CDR3 protein. The sample yields about 530,000 distinct CDR3 sequences, about 16% seen once. This same sample was also taken into another study, of T cells in Graves' hyperthyroidism and ophthalmopathy.

Source: peripheral blood mononuclear cells (PBMCs), taken at new diagnosis, from a patient treated with antithyroid drugs. The receptors were sampled from a middle-aged woman with Graves disease. CDR3s include the opening cysteine and the closing phenylalanine or tryptophan. The D gene is left open where the match is weak. Only part of the rows carry a size: once, few, many, or a class if the clone is expanded.

v_call: TRBV28
cdr3_length: 17
j_call: TRBJ1-5
clone_size: many
d_call: TRBD1
cdr3_aa: CASSRSGTGDPGQPQHF
cdr3_nt: TGTGCCAGCAGCCGTTCGGGGACAGGGGATCCCGGTCAGCCCCAGCATTTT

v_call: TRBV11-2
cdr3_length: 15
j_call: TRBJ1-5
clone_size: many
d_call: TRBD1
cdr3_aa: CASSLEGQGYQPQHF
cdr3_nt: TGCGCCAGCAGCTTGGAAGGACAGGGCTATCAGCCCCAGCATTTT

v_call: TRBV20-1
cdr3_length: 15
j_call: TRBJ2-1
clone_size: NA
d_call: TRBD1
cdr3_aa: CSVYTPGQGTGGEFF
cdr3_nt: TGCAGTGTCTATACGCCGGGACAGGGAACGGGGGGCGAGTTCTTC

v_call: TRBV19
cdr3_length: 15
j_call: TRBJ2-6
clone_size: few
d_call: NA
cdr3_aa: CASSRPPPGANVLTF
cdr3_nt: TGTGCCAGTAGTAGACCCCCCCCTGGAGCCAACGTCCTGACTTTC

v_call: TRBV5-1
cdr3_length: 14
j_call: TRBJ2-7
clone_size: many
d_call: TRBD2
cdr3_aa: CASSISGDTYEQYF
cdr3_nt: TGCGCCAGCAGCATCAGCGGGGATACCTACGAGCAGTACTTC

v_call: TRBV14
cdr3_length: 15
j_call: TRBJ1-2
clone_size: few
d_call: NA
cdr3_aa: CASSRKTGDNYGYTF
cdr3_nt: TGTGCCAGCAGCCGTAAGACAGGTGACAACTATGGCTACACCTTC

v_call: TRBV30
cdr3_length: 15
j_call: TRBJ1-5
clone_size: many
d_call: TRBD1
cdr3_aa: CAWSGTGVVNQPQHF
cdr3_nt: TGTGCCTGGAGTGGGACAGGGGTGGTCAATCAGCCCCAGCATTTT

v_call: TRBV9
cdr3_length: 15
j_call: TRBJ1-2
clone_size: few
d_call: TRBD1
cdr3_aa: CASSARDRGVYGYTF
cdr3_nt: TGTGCCAGCAGCGCCCGGGACAGGGGCGTCTATGGCTACACCTTC

v_call: TRBV11-2
cdr3_length: 13
j_call: TRBJ1-1
clone_size: many
d_call: TRBD1
cdr3_aa: CASSRDSRTEAFF
cdr3_nt: TGTGCCAGCAGCCGGGACAGTCGAACTGAAGCTTTCTTT

v_call: TRBV27
cdr3_length: 15
j_call: TRBJ1-6
clone_size: many
d_call: TRBD1
cdr3_aa: CASSLSKQGGSPLHF
cdr3_nt: TGTGCCAGCAGTTTATCGAAACAGGGGGGCTCACCCCTCCACTTT

v_call: TRBV6-5
cdr3_length: 15
j_call: TRBJ2-7
clone_size: many
d_call: NA
cdr3_aa: CASSYSHWTASEQYF
cdr3_nt: TGTGCCAGCAGTTACTCACACTGGACAGCTTCCGAGCAGTACTTC

v_call: TRBV6-5
cdr3_length: 18
j_call: TRBJ1-2
clone_size: NA
d_call: NA
cdr3_aa: CASSYSNSGGGDYYGYTF
cdr3_nt: TGTGCCAGCAGTTACTCGAATTCGGGGGGGGGCGACTACTATGGCTACACCTTC

v_call: TRBV7-2
cdr3_length: 20
j_call: TRBJ2-2
clone_size: NA
d_call: TRBD2
cdr3_aa: CASSLGIWQRGGTNTGELFF
cdr3_nt: TGTGCCAGCAGCTTAGGGATATGGCAGCGGGGGGGGACGAACACCGGGGAGCTGTTTTTT

v_call: TRBV10-3
cdr3_length: 15
j_call: TRBJ2-4
clone_size: few
d_call: NA
cdr3_aa: CAISESMVAKNIQYF
cdr3_nt: TGTGCCATCAGTGAGTCAATGGTAGCCAAAAACATTCAGTACTTC

v_call: TRBV6-1
cdr3_length: 15
j_call: TRBJ2-7
clone_size: many
d_call: NA
cdr3_aa: CASRRFRDRSYEQYF
cdr3_nt: TGTGCCAGCAGACGCTTCCGGGACCGCTCCTACGAGCAGTACTTC

v_call: TRBV6-9
cdr3_length: 14
j_call: TRBJ1-6
clone_size: few
d_call: NA
cdr3_aa: CASSYTSGSSPLHF
cdr3_nt: TGTGCCAGCAGTTACACGTCGGGGAGTTCACCCCTCCACTTT

v_call: TRBV12-3/TRBV12-4
cdr3_length: 16
j_call: TRBJ1-4
clone_size: many
d_call: NA
cdr3_aa: CASSLSSYVVGEKLFF
cdr3_nt: TGTGCCAGCAGTTTATCTTCCTACGTGGTGGGTGAAAAACTGTTTTTT

v_call: TRBV11-2
cdr3_length: 15
j_call: TRBJ2-7
clone_size: NA
d_call: TRBD1
cdr3_aa: CASSLVDRGPYEQYF
cdr3_nt: TGTGCCAGCAGCTTAGTGGACAGGGGGCCCTACGAGCAGTACTTC

v_call: TRBV5-8
cdr3_length: 14
j_call: TRBJ1-4
clone_size: few
d_call: NA
cdr3_aa: CASSLTGENEKLFF
cdr3_nt: TGTGCCAGCAGCTTGACAGGCGAGAATGAAAAACTGTTTTTT

v_call: TRBV20-1
cdr3_length: 13
j_call: TRBJ1-4
clone_size: few
d_call: TRBD1
cdr3_aa: CSARTGGGEKLFF
cdr3_nt: TGCAGCGCCAGGACAGGGGGAGGTGAAAAACTGTTTTTT

v_call: TRBV6-2/TRBV6-3
cdr3_length: 12
j_call: TRBJ1-2
clone_size: NA
d_call: NA
cdr3_aa: CASSWRGIGYTF
cdr3_nt: TGTGCCAGCAGTTGGCGTGGCATTGGCTACACCTTC

v_call: TRBV10-2
cdr3_length: 15
j_call: TRBJ1-1
clone_size: many
d_call: NA
cdr3_aa: CASFSPFTGGTEAFF
cdr3_nt: TGCGCCAGTTTTAGCCCCTTCACAGGAGGCACTGAAGCTTTCTTT

v_call: TRBV6-1
cdr3_length: 14
j_call: TRBJ2-3
clone_size: NA
d_call: NA
cdr3_aa: CASSESGPPDTQYF
cdr3_nt: TGTGCCAGCAGTGAATCGGGGCCCCCAGATACGCAGTATTTT

v_call: TRBV3-1
cdr3_length: 16
j_call: TRBJ2-7
clone_size: many
d_call: TRBD1
cdr3_aa: CASSQGRDRASYEQYF
cdr3_nt: TGTGCCAGCAGCCAAGGGAGGGACAGGGCTTCCTACGAGCAGTACTTC

v_call: TRBV7-2
cdr3_length: 15
j_call: TRBJ1-1
clone_size: many
d_call: NA
cdr3_aa: CASSFTRGVNTEAFF
cdr3_nt: TGTGCCAGCAGCTTTACCCGGGGGGTGAACACTGAAGCTTTCTTT

v_call: TRBV5-6
cdr3_length: 16
j_call: TRBJ1-1
clone_size: many
d_call: NA
cdr3_aa: CASTSTTAPYGTEAFF
cdr3_nt: TGTGCCAGCACCTCGACAACCGCTCCGTACGGCACTGAAGCTTTCTTT

v_call: TRBV13
cdr3_length: 12
j_call: TRBJ2-7
clone_size: NA
d_call: NA
cdr3_aa: CASSGKQGWQYF
cdr3_nt: TGTGCCAGCAGCGGTAAACAGGGATGGCAGTACTTC

v_call: TRBV6-1
cdr3_length: 15
j_call: TRBJ1-4
clone_size: NA
d_call: NA
cdr3_aa: CASTGRDTTNEKLFF
cdr3_nt: TGTGCCAGCACGGGACGGGATACAACTAATGAAAAACTGTTTTTT

v_call: TRBV11-3
cdr3_length: 18
j_call: TRBJ1-2
clone_size: many
d_call: TRBD1
cdr3_aa: CASSSPGTGGSRCYGYTF
cdr3_nt: TGTGCCAGCAGCTCGCCGGGGACAGGGGGAAGTAGATGCTATGGCTACACCTTC

v_call: TRBV30
cdr3_length: 15
j_call: TRBJ2-5
clone_size: NA
d_call: NA
cdr3_aa: CAWSGTGGGWETQYF
cdr3_nt: TGTGCCTGGAGTGGTACTGGGGGGGGCTGGGAGACCCAGTACTTC

v_call: TRBV12-3/TRBV12-4
cdr3_length: 15
j_call: TRBJ1-2
clone_size: once
d_call: NA
cdr3_aa: CASSSWGEANYGYTF
cdr3_nt: TGTGCCAGCAGTTCCTGGGGGGAAGCTAACTATGGCTACACCTTC

v_call: TRBV11-2
cdr3_length: 15
j_call: TRBJ2-1
clone_size: NA
d_call: TRBD2
cdr3_aa: CASSLDGTSATRQFF
cdr3_nt: TGTGCCAGCAGCTTAGATGGGACTAGCGCCACTCGGCAGTTCTTC

v_call: TRBV3-1
cdr3_length: 16
j_call: TRBJ2-5
clone_size: few
d_call: TRBD2
cdr3_aa: CASSLRGLAVQETQYF
cdr3_nt: TGTGCCAGCAGCCTCCGGGGACTAGCGGTACAAGAGACCCAGTACTTC

v_call: TRBV20-1
cdr3_length: 15
j_call: TRBJ2-7
clone_size: few
d_call: TRBD1
cdr3_aa: CSARVRDRGAYEQYF
cdr3_nt: TGCAGTGCCCGAGTCCGGGACAGGGGTGCCTACGAGCAGTACTTC

v_call: TRBV7-2
cdr3_length: 16
j_call: TRBJ1-5
clone_size: many
d_call: NA
cdr3_aa: CASSLFGGVSNQPQHF
cdr3_nt: TGTGCCAGCAGCTTGTTTGGGGGGGTGAGCAATCAGCCCCAGCATTTT

v_call: TRBV12-3/TRBV12-4
cdr3_length: 17
j_call: TRBJ1-5
clone_size: many
d_call: TRBD1
cdr3_aa: CASSPDRGRFGNQPQHF
cdr3_nt: TGTGCCAGCAGTCCGGACAGGGGGCGGTTTGGCAATCAGCCCCAGCATTTT

v_call: TRBV4-1
cdr3_length: 12
j_call: TRBJ1-1
clone_size: NA
d_call: NA
cdr3_aa: CASSSRGVGAFF
cdr3_nt: TGCGCCAGCAGCTCAAGAGGGGTCGGGGCTTTCTTT

v_call: TRBV30
cdr3_length: 13
j_call: TRBJ1-3
clone_size: many
d_call: NA
cdr3_aa: CAWAGNSGNTIYF
cdr3_nt: TGTGCCTGGGCAGGAAACTCTGGAAACACCATATATTTT

v_call: TRBV20-1
cdr3_length: 16
j_call: TRBJ2-1
clone_size: many
d_call: TRBD2
cdr3_aa: CSARGSSGGTGHEQFF
cdr3_nt: TGCAGTGCTAGAGGGTCTAGCGGGGGGACCGGCCATGAGCAGTTCTTC

v_call: TRBV6-1
cdr3_length: 16
j_call: TRBJ1-1
clone_size: few
d_call: TRBD1
cdr3_aa: CASSEDRGVSDTEAFF
cdr3_nt: TGTGCCAGCAGTGAGGACAGGGGAGTTTCTGACACTGAAGCTTTCTTT

v_call: TRBV20-1
cdr3_length: 20
j_call: TRBJ2-7
clone_size: many
d_call: TRBD2
cdr3_aa: CSARTSRLAGGPLQKGEQYF
cdr3_nt: TGCAGTGCTAGGACGTCGCGACTAGCGGGGGGCCCCCTCCAGAAGGGCGAGCAGTACTTC

v_call: TRBV20-1
cdr3_length: 16
j_call: TRBJ1-3
clone_size: many
d_call: NA
cdr3_aa: CSASSSGTYSGNTIYF
cdr3_nt: TGCAGTGCTAGTTCCTCCGGGACGTACTCTGGAAACACCATATATTTT

v_call: TRBV5-1
cdr3_length: 13
j_call: TRBJ2-2
clone_size: NA
d_call: NA
cdr3_aa: CASSLPEGRELFF
cdr3_nt: TGCGCCAGCAGCCTACCGGAGGGGCGGGAGCTGTTTTTT

v_call: TRBV12-3/TRBV12-4
cdr3_length: 14
j_call: TRBJ1-4
clone_size: many
d_call: TRBD1
cdr3_aa: CASSQDRGGEKLFF
cdr3_nt: TGTGCCAGCAGTCAAGACAGGGGTGGTGAAAAACTGTTTTTT

v_call: TRBV6-1
cdr3_length: 12
j_call: TRBJ1-1
clone_size: NA
d_call: NA
cdr3_aa: CAISADNTEAFF
cdr3_nt: TGTGCCATTTCCGCGGATAACACTGAAGCTTTCTTT

v_call: TRBV12-3/TRBV12-4
cdr3_length: 14
j_call: TRBJ1-1
clone_size: many
d_call: NA
cdr3_aa: CASSSQGFYTEAFF
cdr3_nt: TGTGCCAGCAGTTCCCAGGGTTTTTACACTGAAGCTTTCTTT

v_call: TRBV20-1
cdr3_length: 16
j_call: TRBJ2-5
clone_size: NA
d_call: TRBD2
cdr3_aa: CSARAVGVAGGETQYF
cdr3_nt: TGCAGTGCTAGAGCCGTTGGGGTAGCGGGAGGGGAGACCCAGTACTTC

v_call: TRBV12-3/TRBV12-4
cdr3_length: 13
j_call: TRBJ1-1
clone_size: many
d_call: NA
cdr3_aa: CASRYRGNTEAFF
cdr3_nt: TGTGCCAGCAGGTACAGAGGGAACACTGAAGCTTTCTTT

v_call: TRBV7-8
cdr3_length: 15
j_call: TRBJ1-5
clone_size: many
d_call: NA
cdr3_aa: CASSLGYRGSQPQHF
cdr3_nt: TGTGCCAGCAGCTTAGGCTACCGGGGTAGCCAGCCCCAGCATTTT

v_call: TRBV2
cdr3_length: 18
j_call: TRBJ2-7
clone_size: NA
d_call: TRBD2
cdr3_aa: CASSSPSGPIPPSREQYF
cdr3_nt: TGTGCCAGCAGCTCACCTAGCGGACCAATACCCCCCTCTCGGGAGCAGTACTTC